This T cell receptor beta chain is drawn from a study of spatial heterogeneity in lung cancer. One entry per CDR3 protein results from TCRdb running MiXCR on the 5' RACE reads. The sample lists about 36,000 distinct CDR3 sequences; approximately 7.5% were seen once. The CDR3 has 11 amino acids. Germline assignment: CDR1 LGHDT and CDR2 YNNKEL (reference sequence). V lost 8 bases to trimming and J lost 6 bases, with 10 bases between them. The time point was: blood at routine non-recurrence follow-up after resection. Sequencing covered unsorted whole RNA taken from tumor, nontumor lung or frozen PBMC. This clonotype was observed at least ten times.

This sequence originates from a male donor with early-stage non-small cell lung cancer. Material: PBMCs, obtained at follow-up. The chain has TRBV3-1 and TRBJ1-1; D not resolved. CDR3 protein: CASRGGSEAFF. Here the CDR3 DNA reads TGTGCCAGCCGAGGAGGCTCTGAAGCTTTCTTT.